This T cell receptor (beta chain) was captured in a study of T-cell memory formation after mild COVID-19. The wider study: TCR clusters showed largely donor specificity.

Germline-derived CDR1 and CDR2 are SGHKS and YYEKEE (reference sequence). The CDR3 runs 12 residues. Trimming took 7 bases from V and 4 from J, leaving 11 bases between them. MiXCR, run by TCRdb on the 5' RACE reads, gives a single entry per CDR3 protein. Found here are approximately 300,000 distinct CDR3 sequences, around 15% of them singletons; the top ten hold around 23%. General study results and limits: A subset of responding clones appeared in pre-infection memory, suggesting cross-reactive memory joined.

In this sample, this clonotype turned up a few times. The target antigen is unknown. This receptor was identified in a young man who had mild COVID-19 (a few samples of this study predate the infection). Cell type and time point are not known. The chain uses TRBV5-5 and TRBJ1-2; D remains unclear. The sequenced sample was PBMCs or a T cell subset sorted from them (not recorded which). The chain's CDR3 is CASGPGGYGYTF. As DNA, the CDR3 is TGTGCCAGCGGTCCAGGCGGCTATGGCTACACCTTC.